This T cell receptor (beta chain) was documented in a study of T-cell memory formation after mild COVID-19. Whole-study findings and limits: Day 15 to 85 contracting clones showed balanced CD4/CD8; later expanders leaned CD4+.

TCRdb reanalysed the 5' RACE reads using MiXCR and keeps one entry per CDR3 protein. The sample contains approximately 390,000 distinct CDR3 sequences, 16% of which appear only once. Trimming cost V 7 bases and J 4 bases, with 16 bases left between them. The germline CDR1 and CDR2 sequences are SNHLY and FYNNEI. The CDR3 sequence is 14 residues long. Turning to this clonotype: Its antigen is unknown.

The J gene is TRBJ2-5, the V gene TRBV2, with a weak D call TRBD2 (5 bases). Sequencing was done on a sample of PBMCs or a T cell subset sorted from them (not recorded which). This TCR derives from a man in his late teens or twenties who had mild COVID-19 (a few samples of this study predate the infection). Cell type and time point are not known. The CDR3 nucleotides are TGTGCCAGCACGGGGATTGGGCTTTTAGAGACCCAGTACTTC. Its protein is CASTGIGLLETQYF.